Below are 5 T cell receptor beta chains sequenced from a single sample in a study of T cell responses to AZD1222 COVID-19 vaccine. Assay used: immunoSEQ multiplex PCR; TCRdb lists only in-frame clones, some missing. The sample has over 150,000 clones; approximately 93% are singletons. The sequences come from peripheral blood, collected 28 days after the second AZD1222 dose. The receptors come from an adult who received the AZD1222 COVID-19 vaccine.

This chain uses TRBV5-1 with TRBJ2-3; the match to TRBD1 covers 7 bases. The CDR3 is 15 residues long. Germline CDR1 reads SGHRS; CDR2 reads YFSETQ. Trimming took 1 base from V and 2 from J; bases not matched to a gene: 4. The CDR3 DNA reads TGCGCCAGCAGCTTGTCGACAGGGACCACAGATACGCAGTATTTT. This sequence encodes CASSLSTGTTDTQYF.

The sample holds one count of this clone. The gene calls are TRBV27 and TRBJ1-3; a weak D match, TRBD1 (5 bases). The length of the CDR3 is 13 residues. CDR1 and CDR2 (germline): MNHEY, SMNVEV (reference sequence). Trimming took off 3 bases at V and 3 bases at J, with 6 bases between the two ends. The CDR3 bases are TGTGCCAGCAGTTTCAGGGATGGAAACACCATATATTTT. It encodes CASSFRDGNTIYF.

The DNA for the CDR3 is TGTGCCACCAGCAGAGCGAGGGGGGTTGATTACGAGCAGTACTTC. Translation: CATSRARGVDYEQYF. This chain links TRBV15 with TRBJ2-7; either TRBD1 or TRBD2 may fit D (6 bases each). The CDR3 runs to 15 residues. Germline V lookup: CDR1 LNHNV, CDR2 YYDKDF (reference sequence). Trimming stripped 1 base from V and 4 bases from J, with 14 bases between.

The gene calls are TRBV5-1 and TRBJ1-6, with D unresolved. The CDR3 contains 16 residues. Germline V gene data show CDR1 as SGHRS and CDR2 as YFSETQ. Deletions cut 4 bases from V and 9 bases from J, with 20 bases between. CDR3 region: CASSRSTRTESSPLHF. Written as DNA, the CDR3 is TGCGCCAGCAGCCGCTCCACCCGGACCGAGAGTTCACCCCTCCACTTT.

A single count supports this clone. This chain connects TRBV20-1 to TRBJ1-4; TRBD1 matches at 8 bases. This CDR3 spans 11 amino acids. From germline, CDR1 is DFQATT and CDR2 SNEGSKA (reference sequence). Trimming cost V 4 bases and J 8 bases; bases outside gene matches: 0. CDR3 DNA sequence: TGCAGTGCTACAGGGGGCGAAAAACTGTTTTTT. This encodes CSATGGEKLFF.